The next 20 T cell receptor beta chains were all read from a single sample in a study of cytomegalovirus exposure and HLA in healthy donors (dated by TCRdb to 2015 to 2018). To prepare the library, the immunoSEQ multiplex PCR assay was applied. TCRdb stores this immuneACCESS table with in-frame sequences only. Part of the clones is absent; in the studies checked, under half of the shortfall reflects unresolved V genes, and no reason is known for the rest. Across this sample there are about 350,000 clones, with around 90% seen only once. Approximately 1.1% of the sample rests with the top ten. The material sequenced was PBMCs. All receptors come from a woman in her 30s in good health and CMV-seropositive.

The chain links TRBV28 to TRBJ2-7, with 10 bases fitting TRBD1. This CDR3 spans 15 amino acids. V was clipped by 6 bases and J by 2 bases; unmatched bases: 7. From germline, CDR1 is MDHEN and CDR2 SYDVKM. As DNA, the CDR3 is TGTGCCAGCAGAAAAGGACAGGGGGGCCCCTACGAGCAGTACTTC. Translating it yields CASRKGQGGPYEQYF. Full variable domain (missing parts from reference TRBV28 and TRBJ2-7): DVKVTQSSRYLVKRTGEKVFLECVQDMDHENMFWYRQDPGLGLRLIYFSYDVKMKEKGDIPEGYSVSREKKERFSLILESASTNQTSMYLCASRKGQGGPYEQYFGPGTRLTVT.

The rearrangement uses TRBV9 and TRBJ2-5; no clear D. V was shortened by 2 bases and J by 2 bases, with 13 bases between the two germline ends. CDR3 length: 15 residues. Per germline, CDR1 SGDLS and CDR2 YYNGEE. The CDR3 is CASSVLPTGQETQYF. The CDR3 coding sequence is TGTGCCAGCAGCGTTTTACCGACGGGTCAAGAGACCCAGTACTTC.

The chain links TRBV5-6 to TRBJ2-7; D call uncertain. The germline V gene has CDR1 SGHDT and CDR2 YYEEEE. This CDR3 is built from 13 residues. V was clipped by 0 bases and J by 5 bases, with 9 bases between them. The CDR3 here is CASSLAGTHEQYF. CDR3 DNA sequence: TGTGCCAGCAGCTTGGCGGGTACCCACGAGCAGTACTTC.

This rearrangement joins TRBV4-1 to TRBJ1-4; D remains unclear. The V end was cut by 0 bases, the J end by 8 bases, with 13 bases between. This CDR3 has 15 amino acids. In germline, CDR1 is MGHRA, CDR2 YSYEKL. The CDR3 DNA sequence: TGCGCCAGCAGCCAAGACCCAGCCTCTGGGGAAAAACTGTTTTTT. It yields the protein CASSQDPASGEKLFF.

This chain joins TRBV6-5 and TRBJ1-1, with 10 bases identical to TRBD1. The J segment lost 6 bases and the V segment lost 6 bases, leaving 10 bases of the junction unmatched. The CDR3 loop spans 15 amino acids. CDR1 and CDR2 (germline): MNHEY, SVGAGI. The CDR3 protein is CASRLRRDRGAEAFF. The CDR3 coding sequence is TGTGCCAGCAGGCTGAGACGGGACAGGGGAGCTGAAGCTTTCTTT.

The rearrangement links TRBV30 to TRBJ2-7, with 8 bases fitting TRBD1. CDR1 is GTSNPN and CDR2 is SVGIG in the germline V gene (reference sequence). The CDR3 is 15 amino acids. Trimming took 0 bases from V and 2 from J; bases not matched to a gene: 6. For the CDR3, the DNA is TGTGCCTGGAGTGTACCCTCCAGGGGGCCCTACGAGCAGTACTTC. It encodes CAWSVPSRGPYEQYF.

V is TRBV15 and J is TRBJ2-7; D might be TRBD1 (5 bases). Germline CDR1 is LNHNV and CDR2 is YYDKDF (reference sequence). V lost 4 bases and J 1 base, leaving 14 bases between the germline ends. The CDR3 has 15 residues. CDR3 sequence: CATSKEKRQSYEQYF. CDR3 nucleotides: TGTGCCACCAGCAAAGAAAAACGACAGTCCTACGAGCAGTACTTC.

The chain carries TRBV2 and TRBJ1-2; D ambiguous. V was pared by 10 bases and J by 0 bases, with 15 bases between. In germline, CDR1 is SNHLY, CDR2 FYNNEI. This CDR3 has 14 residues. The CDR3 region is CATFSSRTNYGYTF. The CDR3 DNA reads TGTGCCACCTTCTCAAGTAGGACTAACTATGGCTACACCTTC.

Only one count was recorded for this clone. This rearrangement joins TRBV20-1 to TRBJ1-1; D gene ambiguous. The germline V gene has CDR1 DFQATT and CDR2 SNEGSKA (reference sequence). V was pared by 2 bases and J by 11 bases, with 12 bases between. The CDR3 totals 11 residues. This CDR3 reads CSARQHPGAFF. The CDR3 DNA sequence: TGCAGTGCTAGACAGCACCCGGGGGCTTTCTTT.

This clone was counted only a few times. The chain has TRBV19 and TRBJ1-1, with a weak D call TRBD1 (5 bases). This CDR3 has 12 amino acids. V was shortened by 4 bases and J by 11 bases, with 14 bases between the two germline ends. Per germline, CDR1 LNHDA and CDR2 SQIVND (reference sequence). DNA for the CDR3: TGTGCCAGTAGTAACCAGGCTGGGGCTGCTTTCTTT. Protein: CASSNQAGAAFF.

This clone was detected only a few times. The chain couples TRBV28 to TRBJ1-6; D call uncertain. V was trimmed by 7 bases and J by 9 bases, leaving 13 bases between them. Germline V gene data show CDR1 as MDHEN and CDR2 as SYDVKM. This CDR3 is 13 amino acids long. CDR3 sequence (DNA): TGTGCCAGCAATCCGACTCGAGGTTCACCCCTCCACTTT. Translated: CASNPTRGSPLHF.

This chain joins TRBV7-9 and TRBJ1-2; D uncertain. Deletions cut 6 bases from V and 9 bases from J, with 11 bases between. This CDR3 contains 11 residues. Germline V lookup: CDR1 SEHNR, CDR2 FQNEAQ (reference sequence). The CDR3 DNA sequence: TGTGCCAGCAGGCTGGAGGAGAGCTACACCTTC. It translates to CASRLEESYTF.

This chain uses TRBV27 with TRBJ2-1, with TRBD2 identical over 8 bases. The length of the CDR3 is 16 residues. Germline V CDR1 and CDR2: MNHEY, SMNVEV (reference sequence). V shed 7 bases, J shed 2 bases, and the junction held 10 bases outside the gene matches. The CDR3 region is CASIKLADSTYNEQFF. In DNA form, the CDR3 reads TGTGCCAGCATAAAACTAGCGGACTCTACCTACAATGAGCAGTTCTTC.

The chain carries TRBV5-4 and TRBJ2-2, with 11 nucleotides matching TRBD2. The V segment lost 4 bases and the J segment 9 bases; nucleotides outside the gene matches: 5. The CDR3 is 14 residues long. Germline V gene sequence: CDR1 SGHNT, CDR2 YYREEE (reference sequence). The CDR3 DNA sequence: TGTGCCAGCAGCCCCGGGACTAGCGGCCGGGAGCTGTTTTTT. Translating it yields CASSPGTSGRELFF.

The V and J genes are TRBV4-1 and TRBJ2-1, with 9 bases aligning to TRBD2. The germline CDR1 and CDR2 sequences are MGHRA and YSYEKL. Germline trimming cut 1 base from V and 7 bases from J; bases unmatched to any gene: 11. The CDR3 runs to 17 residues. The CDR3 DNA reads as TGCGCCAGCAGCCAAGGGAGGGCTAGCGGGGCTAAGAATGAGCAGTTCTTC. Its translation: CASSQGRASGAKNEQFF.

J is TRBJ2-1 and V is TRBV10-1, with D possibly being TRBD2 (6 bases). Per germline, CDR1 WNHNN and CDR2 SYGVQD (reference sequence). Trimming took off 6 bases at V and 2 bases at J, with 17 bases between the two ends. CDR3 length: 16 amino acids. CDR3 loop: CASSKRWGEAYNEQFF. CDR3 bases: TGCGCCAGCAGCAAAAGATGGGGGGAAGCCTACAATGAGCAGTTCTTC.

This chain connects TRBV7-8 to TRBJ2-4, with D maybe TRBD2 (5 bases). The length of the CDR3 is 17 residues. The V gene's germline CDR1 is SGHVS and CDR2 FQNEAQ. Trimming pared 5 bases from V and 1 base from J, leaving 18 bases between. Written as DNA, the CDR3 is TGTGCCAGCAGCACAAGATCGGGGAGTGGGGCCAAAAACATTCAGTACTTC. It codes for CASSTRSGSGAKNIQYF.

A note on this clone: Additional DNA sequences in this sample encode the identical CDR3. As DNA, the CDR3 is TGTGCCAGCAGCCAGGGACTAGCGGGGGGGCCAAGCACAGATACGCAGTATTTT. Its protein product is CASSQGLAGGPSTDTQYF. This chain uses TRBV4-2 with TRBJ2-3, with 16 bases aligning to TRBD2. V gave up 3 bases and J gave up 0 bases; unmatched junction bases: 3. There are 18 residues in the CDR3. Germline V CDR1 and CDR2: LGHNA, YNFKEQ.

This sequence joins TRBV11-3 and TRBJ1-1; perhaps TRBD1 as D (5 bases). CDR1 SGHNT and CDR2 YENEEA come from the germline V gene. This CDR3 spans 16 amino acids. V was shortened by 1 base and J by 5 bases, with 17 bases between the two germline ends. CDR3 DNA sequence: TGTGCCAGCAGCTTAGGTTTCGGGCAGGGATTTACTGAAGCTTTCTTT. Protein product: CASSLGFGQGFTEAFF.

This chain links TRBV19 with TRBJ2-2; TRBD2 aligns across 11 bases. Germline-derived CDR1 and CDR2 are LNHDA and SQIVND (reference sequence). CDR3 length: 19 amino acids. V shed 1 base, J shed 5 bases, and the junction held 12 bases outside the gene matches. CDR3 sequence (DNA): TGTGCCAGTAGTATAGGCCGAACTAGCGGGAGAATTCGGACCGGGGAGCTGTTTTTT. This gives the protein CASSIGRTSGRIRTGELFF.